The T cell receptor beta chain described here comes from a study of diagnostic markers for celiac disease. This CDR3 spans 13 amino acids. TCRdb derives one entry per CDR3 protein from the reads, leaving out DNA. In total, the table holds around 7,500 distinct CDR3 sequences. The clonotype comes from a human donor. This table probably holds off-target reads from a library built for another chain. The chain has TRBV12-3 or TRBV12-4 and TRBJ1-5; the TRBD1 assignment by TCRdb is unverifiable without DNA. The specimen sequenced was either unsorted cells or a sorted T cell fraction (not recorded which). The CDR3: CASSTLGDQPQHF.